The rows below give T cell receptor beta chains drawn from one sample of a study of PD-L1 blockade in urothelial cancer. Sequenced by immunoSEQ multiplex PCR; TCRdb stores in-frame clones only, minus some. The sample comprises tens of thousands of clones, 82% of which are singletons, and approximately 3.5% rests with the top ten. This specimen consisted of PBMCs, obtained around atezolizumab (anti-PD-L1) treatment. The receptors were sampled from a man in his 70s with urothelial cancer. CDR3s include the opening cysteine and the closing phenylalanine or tryptophan. Each record gives: CDR3 protein, J gene, V gene.

CASMGNPSNQPQHF	TRBJ1-5	TRBV2
CASRGGQGSNQPQHF	TRBJ1-5	TRBV6-1
CASSPGLHNEQFF	TRBJ2-1	TRBV7-3
CASSLSSGKYNEQFF	TRBJ2-1	TRBV6-6
CAIGTSGNYNEQFF	TRBJ2-1	TRBV10-3
CASSIQGPTQETQYF	TRBJ2-5	TRBV7-9
CASSSGQALGNTEAFF	TRBJ1-1	TRBV28
CASSEQGGSNQPQHF	TRBJ1-5	TRBV9
CASSSDRVSDTQYF	TRBJ2-3	TRBV7-6
CASSVDRGGRFSETQYF	TRBJ2-5	TRBV9
CASSPRLAGVNTGELFF	TRBJ2-2	TRBV27
CASSLGVGSGSFGVHEQFF	TRBJ2-1	TRBV11-2
CASGVGSSGNTIYF	TRBJ1-3	TRBV7-8
CASRPTGQGASTGELFF	TRBJ2-2	TRBV28
CASSQRQGDKPQHF	TRBJ1-5	TRBV4-1
CASKLDTESHNSPLHF	TRBJ1-6	TRBV19
CASSELAASTDTQYF	TRBJ2-3	TRBV18
CASSSRGSWNTEAFF	TRBJ1-1	TRBV7-2
CASSRTGGNYEQYF	TRBJ2-7	TRBV19